Below, 9 T cell receptor beta chains from the same sample are listed, as sequenced in a study of Ad26.COV2.S vaccination and SARS-CoV-2 variants. The table came from immunoSEQ multiplex PCR; TCRdb's copy has only in-frame clones and leaves some out. Here the sample spans roughly 390,000 clones, approximately 86% being singletons. Treatment in this sample: some 20 received Ad26.COV2.S at low or high dose, single or two shots; 5 received placebo; per-sample allocation not given. Vaccine and placebo recipients were sampled on day 63 after the first injection. Specimen: peripheral blood, collected in a trial of Ad26.COV2.S vaccine versus placebo. These receptors were obtained from a person between 18 and 60 years old who received the Ad26.COV2.S COVID-19 vaccine or a placebo.

This sequence joins TRBV5-1 and TRBJ1-2; 8 nucleotides agree with TRBD1. CDR1 and CDR2 (germline): SGHRS, YFSETQ. The CDR3 extends over 16 amino acids. V lost 0 bases and J lost 6; bases outside the gene matches: 10. Written as DNA, the CDR3 is TGCGCCAGCAGCTTGGGATCGACAGGGGCTGTAGATGGCTACACCTTC. It yields the protein CASSLGSTGAVDGYTF.

The rearrangement uses TRBV3-1 (or the pseudogene TRBV3-2) and TRBJ2-5; tentatively, D is TRBD2 (7 bases). Between the trimmed V and J ends, which lost 6 bases and 5 bases, there was a span of 34 bases. The CDR3 extends over 20 amino acids. Germline V gives CDR1 LGHDT, CDR2 YNNKEL (reference sequence). For the CDR3, the DNA is TGTGCCAGCAGTTCGCGTTGGGCCAAAAGGTCGTCGCGGGGGCTGGAGACCCAGTACTTC. It translates to CASSSRWAKRSSRGLETQYF.

This rearrangement joins TRBV7-9 to TRBJ2-2; D unresolved. V lost 0 bases, J lost 2 bases, and 7 bases lay in between. Germline CDR1 SEHNR, CDR2 FQNEAQ (reference sequence). There are 15 residues in the CDR3. CDR3: CASSLAGYNTGELFF. CDR3 nucleotide sequence: TGTGCCAGCAGCTTAGCCGGGTACAACACCGGGGAGCTGTTTTTT.

The rearrangement uses TRBV13 and TRBJ1-4; 9 bases are shared with TRBD1. Germline CDR1 is PRHDT and CDR2 is FYEKMQ (reference sequence). The V and J ends lost 5 bases and 8 bases, in that order; junction bases with no gene match: 9. CDR3 length: 15 residues. CDR3 DNA: TGTGCCAGCAGCCAACGGACAGGGGTTAACGAAAAACTGTTTTTT. Amino acids: CASSQRTGVNEKLFF. Filled out from reference TRBV13 and TRBJ1-4, the complete variable domain reads AAGVIQSPRHLIKEKRETATLKCYPIPRHDTVYWYQQGPGQDPQFLISFYEKMQSDKGSIPDRFSAQQFSDYHSELNMSSLELGDSALYFCASSQRTGVNEKLFFGSGTQLSVL.

This chain links TRBV29-1 with TRBJ1-3; D may be TRBD1 (6 bases). Per the germline V gene, CDR1 is SQVTM and CDR2 is ANQGSEA. With 6 bases removed from V and 0 bases from J, the gap between germline ends came to 9 bases. The CDR3 is 13 residues long. CDR3 amino acids: CSVQDSSGNTIYF. DNA for the CDR3: TGCAGCGTCCAGGACAGCTCTGGAAACACCATATATTTT.

The chain couples TRBV28 to TRBJ2-1; D is ambiguous. CDR3 size: 16 residues. Germline V gene data show CDR1 as MDHEN and CDR2 as SYDVKM. The V end was cut by 1 base, the J end by 0 bases, with 10 bases between. The CDR3 DNA reads as TGTGCCAGCAGTTTATTTACAGCAGGCTCCTACAATGAGCAGTTCTTC. This gives the protein CASSLFTAGSYNEQFF.

In the case of this clone: An end of the junction differs from the germline gene, which may be a read error. The genes are TRBV18 and TRBJ1-3, with D maybe TRBD1 (6 bases). Germline V CDR1 and CDR2: KGHSH, LQKENI. The CDR3 is 14 residues long. The CDR3 DNA sequence: TGTGCCAGCTCCCCACAGGGATCTGGAAACACCATATATTTT. It is translated as CASSPQGSGNTIYF. The complete variable domain, with remaining parts taken from reference TRBV18 and TRBJ1-3, reads NAGVMQNPRHLVRRRGQEARLRCSPMKGHSHVYWYRQLPEEGLKFMVYLQKENIIDESGMPKERFSAEFPKEGPSILRIQQVVRGDSAAYFCASSPQGSGNTIYFGEGSWLTVV.

This chain joins TRBV7-6 and TRBJ2-5, with D perhaps matching TRBD1 or TRBD2 (6 bases each). The CDR3 length is 16 residues. Per germline, CDR1 SGHVS and CDR2 FNYEAQ. V lost 4 bases, J lost 4 bases, and 19 bases lay in between. The CDR3 sequence is CASSSLAGGTSETQYF. The CDR3 region has the DNA TGTGCCAGCAGCTCCTTAGCCGGGGGCACGTCAGAGACCCAGTACTTC.

J is TRBJ1-3 and V is TRBV7-8, with TRBD1 matching 7 bases. The germline V gene has CDR1 SGHVS and CDR2 FQNEAQ. With V trimmed by 8 bases and J by 0 bases, 4 bases remained unmatched. The CDR3 is 14 residues long. CDR3: CASAGGGSGNTIYF. The CDR3 nucleotides are TGTGCCAGCGCAGGGGGAGGCTCTGGAAACACCATATATTTT.